A selection of T cell receptor beta chains follows, all from one sample in a study of Graves' ophthalmopathy and Graves' hyperthyroidism. TCRdb used MiXCR to reprocess the multiplex PCR reads, holding one entry per CDR3 protein. The sample contains about 1.1 million distinct CDR3 sequences, less than 45% of which appear only once. Source material: peripheral blood or thyroid tissue (not recorded which). Receptors were obtained from an adult man with Graves' hyperthyroidism. The CDR3 runs from the conserved cysteine through the conserved F or W. The D gene is left open where the match is weak. The size field is filled for only some rows; it gives once, few, many or a size class.

TRBD1 | few | TRBJ2-1 | TRBV25-1 | TGTGCCAGCAGCCGGACAGGGGGCCAGTTCTTC | CASSRTGGQFF
- | - | TRBJ2-5 | TRBV7-9 | TGCGCCAGCAGCCAAGCCATCGGACTGATTGGAGAAGAGACCCAGTACTTC | CASSQAIGLIGEETQYF
- | many | TRBJ1-1 | TRBV7-2 | TGTGCCAGTAGCCCCGTGGGCGGATTGAACACTGAAGCTTTCTTT | CASSPVGGLNTEAFF
- | - | TRBJ2-5 | TRBV25-1 | TGTACCAGCAGCCCGACCAATTTCCAGGCCCAGTACTTC | CTSSPTNFQAQYF
TRBD2 | many | TRBJ2-5 | TRBV7-3 | TGTGCCAGCAGCCTAAGACTAGCGGGAGACCGGGAGACCCAGTACTTC | CASSLRLAGDRETQYF
TRBD1 | - | TRBJ1-5 | TRBV2 | TGTGCCAGCAGACCCCCCGGGACAGCGCGAACCAATCAGCCCCAGCATTTT | CASRPPGTARTNQPQHF
- | many | TRBJ1-3 | TRBV7-6 | TGTGCCAGCAGCTTAGTCCCATCTAATGGAAACACCATATATTTT | CASSLVPSNGNTIYF
- | many | TRBJ1-1 | TRBV5-1 | TGCGCCAGCAGCTTGATCGGGCGGCCCCCCTCCTTT | CASSLIGRPPSF
- | - | TRBJ1-2 | TRBV10-3 | TGTGCCAGCAGTTATTCAATCCGGGACTCAAATGGCTACACCTTC | CASSYSIRDSNGYTF
TRBD1 | - | TRBJ1-6 | TRBV9 | TGTGCCAGCAGCGCGGACAGGGGAACTTCACCCCTCCACTTT | CASSADRGTSPLHF
- | - | TRBJ1-5 | TRBV15 | TGTGCCACCCGGACAGCCACCAATCAGCCCCAGCATTTT | CATRTATNQPQHF
- | many | TRBJ1-5 | TRBV20-1 | TGCAGTGCTAGCGAAAGGGGGGGGTCTAAGCCCCAGCATTTT | CSASERGGSKPQHF
- | - | TRBJ1-2 | TRBV15 | TGTGCCACCAGCAGAGATCTAGGGCTCCGCGGCTACACCTTC | CATSRDLGLRGYTF
TRBD1 | - | TRBJ2-7 | TRBV5-1 | TGCGCCAGCAGTTCTACGCGACAGGGGCAAGCGCAGCGGAGCTCCTACGAGCAGTACTTC | CASSSTRQGQAQRSSYEQYF
- | many | TRBJ2-7 | TRBV20-1 | TGCAGTGCTCCAAGCTTTGACGGAACCTACGAGCAGTACTTC | CSAPSFDGTYEQYF
- | - | TRBJ2-7 | TRBV10-3 | TGTGCCATCAGTCCACAGGGAGTCCCTTACGAGCAGTACTTC | CAISPQGVPYEQYF
- | - | TRBJ1-4 | TRBV28 | TGTGCCAGCAGTTGGGTCCAGGAGGAAAAACTGTTTTTT | CASSWVQEEKLFF
- | many | TRBJ2-5 | TRBV9 | TGTGCCAGCAGCGTAGCTCACAGTCCTGAGACCCAGTACTTC | CASSVAHSPETQYF
TRBD2 | few | TRBJ2-7 | TRBV10-3 | TGTGCCAGCAGTTACGGCGGGAGGGCTGGCGAGCAGTACTTC | CASSYGGRAGEQYF
- | - | TRBJ1-4 | TRBV12-3/TRBV12-4 | TGTGCCAGCAGTCCCCAGGGGCGGGTTGAAAAACTGTTTTTT | CASSPQGRVEKLFF
- | - | TRBJ1-3 | TRBV10-3 | TGTGCCATCAGTGAGTCCGACCGGGCGACAGTAAACACCATATATTTT | CAISESDRATVNTIYF
TRBD1 | - | TRBJ2-6 | TRBV7-8 | TGTGCCAGCAAAGATCGGGACAGGGGAGCCAACGTCCTGACTTTC | CASKDRDRGANVLTF
- | many | TRBJ2-7 | TRBV7-2 | TGTGCCAGCAGCTTAGCATCGGCCCGACTTCGTGGCGAGCAGTACTTC | CASSLASARLRGEQYF
TRBD1 | many | TRBJ2-7 | TRBV7-9 | TGTGCCAGCTCAAGACCGGGACAGGCACCCTACGAGCAGTACTTC | CASSRPGQAPYEQYF
- | - | TRBJ1-1 | TRBV7-2 | TGTGCCAGCAGCTTGGCCGGACAGTGGCTCACTGAAGCTTTCTTT | CASSLAGQWLTEAFF
- | few | TRBJ2-7 | TRBV12-3/TRBV12-4 | TGTGCCAGCAGTTTAATGGCAGGCCTTTCCTACGAGCAGTACTTC | CASSLMAGLSYEQYF
TRBD1 | many | TRBJ1-1 | TRBV19 | TGTGCCAGTAGTCTTGGGACAGGGGTAATGAACACTGAAGCTTTCTTT | CASSLGTGVMNTEAFF